The 17 T cell receptor beta chains presented below share a single source sample, sequenced in a study of OX40 agonist ivuxolimab in advanced cancers. The data were produced by immunoSEQ multiplex PCR, yet TCRdb's version contains in-frame clones alone and is incomplete. The sample holds about 73,000 clones, 70% to 90% seen once. The source was CD4+ or CD8+ T cells sorted from blood, collected in a trial of the OX40 agonist ivuxolimab. The receptors were gathered from an adult with an advanced solid tumor such as melanoma, head and neck, liver or kidney cancer.

The V gene is TRBV5-1, the J gene TRBJ2-1; 10 bases map to TRBD2. The trim removed 3 bases at V and 7 bases at J, leaving 7 bases unmatched. CDR1 is SGHRS, CDR2 YFSETQ, per germline. The CDR3 consists of 15 residues. CDR3 sequence (DNA): TGCGCCAGCAGCTCTGGACTAGCGGCTGGGAATGAGCAGTTCTTC. Protein: CASSSGLAAGNEQFF.

This clone was recorded once. The chain couples TRBV6-5 to TRBJ2-3, with D unresolved. CDR3 size: 12 residues. V was trimmed by 6 bases and J by 5 bases, leaving 9 bases between them. From germline, CDR1 is MNHEY and CDR2 SVGAGI. CDR3: CASSRFGDTQYF. Written as DNA, the CDR3 is TGTGCCAGCAGCCGCTTTGGAGATACGCAGTATTTT.

The chain couples TRBV7-9 to TRBJ2-5; 8 bases fit TRBD2. The CDR3 covers 15 residues. CDR1 and CDR2 from the germline V gene are SEHNR and FQNEAQ (reference sequence). V lost 5 bases, J lost 4 bases, and 9 bases stayed unmatched. The CDR3 coding sequence is TGTGCCAGCAGCCTATTCGGGAGGGGCTTAGAGACCCAGTACTTC. Its translation: CASSLFGRGLETQYF.

The chain couples TRBV7-9 to TRBJ1-3; 7 bases fit TRBD1. CDR1 is SEHNR, CDR2 FQNEAQ, per germline (reference sequence). The CDR3 has 14 residues. The V gene end was trimmed by 5 bases and the J gene end by 2 bases; junction bases not matched to a gene: 3. CDR3 nucleotide sequence: TGTGCCAGCAGCGGGACAGTAGCTGGAAACACCATATATTTT. Residues: CASSGTVAGNTIYF.

This clone is a singleton in its sample. The rearrangement uses TRBV5-1 and TRBJ2-3; the D gene is possibly TRBD1 (5 bases). V lost 4 bases and J lost 0, with 12 bases in between. Per the germline V gene, CDR1 is SGHRS and CDR2 is YFSETQ. The CDR3 runs to 15 residues. The DNA of the CDR3 is TGCGCCAGCAGCCCTCCGGACACTAGCACAGATACGCAGTATTTT. Translating it yields CASSPPDTSTDTQYF.

The chain recombines TRBV5-6 with TRBJ1-5; D is ambiguous. The CDR3 is made up of 14 amino acids. Germline V gene sequence: CDR1 SGHDT, CDR2 YYEEEE. V gave up 4 bases and J gave up 4 bases, with 12 bases separating them. CDR3 residues: CASSAVNENQPQHF. The CDR3 nucleotides read TGTGCCAGCAGCGCGGTCAACGAGAATCAGCCCCAGCATTTT.

The V call is TRBV9, the J call TRBJ1-2; D gene unclear. This CDR3 is 15 amino acids long. Trimming cost V 4 bases and J 0 bases, with 13 bases left between them. The V gene's germline CDR1 is SGDLS and CDR2 YYNGEE. CDR3 loop: CASSQDGMTNYGYTF. For the CDR3, the DNA is TGTGCCAGCAGCCAGGACGGGATGACTAACTATGGCTACACCTTC.

The chain couples TRBV5-1 to TRBJ2-1, with 12 bases fitting TRBD2. Trimming removed 0 bases from V and 7 bases from J; junction bases left unmatched: 5. In germline, CDR1 is SGHRS, CDR2 YFSETQ. This CDR3 is 16 amino acids long. In nucleotides, the CDR3 is TGCGCCAGCAGCTTGGCAGCTAGCGGGAGGGGAAATGAGCAGTTCTTC. As protein: CASSLAASGRGNEQFF.

V is TRBV5-1 and J is TRBJ2-3, with D uncertain. V gave up 6 bases and J gave up 4 bases, with 15 bases separating them. This CDR3 spans 14 amino acids. Germline loops: CDR1 SGHRS, CDR2 YFSETQ. The CDR3 nucleotides are TGCGCCAGCACATTGGCACTTTCTTCAGATACGCAGTATTTT. Residues: CASTLALSSDTQYF.

The chain recombines TRBV2 with TRBJ2-7; 8 nucleotides match TRBD2. Trimming at V came to 1 base and at J to 7 bases, leaving 15 bases not matched to a gene. The germline V gene encodes CDR1 SNHLY and CDR2 FYNNEI. The CDR3 runs to 17 residues. CDR3 DNA sequence: TGTGCCAGCAGTGAAGAACAATGGACTAGCCCTCCGGGGGAGCAGTACTTC. Protein sequence: CASSEEQWTSPPGEQYF.

The rearrangement joins TRBV11-3 to TRBJ1-4, with D hard to call. Germline CDR1 reads SGHNT; CDR2 reads YENEEA. The CDR3 length is 15 residues. The V end lost 5 bases, the J end lost 4 bases, and 14 bases lay between the germline ends. The CDR3 loop reads CASSPKGLGNEKLFF. The CDR3 DNA reads as TGTGCCAGCAGCCCTAAGGGCCTGGGTAATGAAAAACTGTTTTTT.

The chain is built from TRBV7-6 and TRBJ2-2, with a tentative D call TRBD1 (6 bases). Germline CDR1 SGHVS, CDR2 FNYEAQ. The CDR3 sequence is 15 residues long. Trimming stripped 7 bases from V and 0 bases from J, with 12 bases between. CDR3 region: CASKRTDANTGELFF. Here the CDR3 DNA reads TGTGCCAGCAAACGGACAGACGCGAACACCGGGGAGCTGTTTTTT.

The chain links TRBV5-1 to TRBJ2-5; D possibly corresponds to TRBD2 (6 bases). Trimming removed 6 bases at V and 5 bases at J, with 17 bases between. CDR3 length equals 14 residues. Germline CDR1 and CDR2: SGHRS and YFSETQ. This chain's CDR3 is CASTREIKGETQYF. The CDR3, as DNA: TGCGCCAGCACCCGGGAGATTAAGGGGGAGACCCAGTACTTC.

The rearrangement links TRBV13 to TRBJ2-7, with D unresolved. The CDR3 is 9 residues long. Per the germline V gene, CDR1 is PRHDT and CDR2 is FYEKMQ (reference sequence). The CDR3 bases are TGTGCGAGACTCTACGAGCAGTACTTC. Amino acid sequence: CARLYEQYF.

This chain links TRBV7-6 with TRBJ2-7; either TRBD1 or TRBD2 may fit D (5 bases each). Between the trimmed V and J ends, which lost 5 bases and 2 bases, there was a span of 13 bases. This CDR3 is built from 14 residues. Germline CDR1 reads SGHVS; CDR2 reads FNYEAQ. In DNA form, the CDR3 reads TGTGCCAGCAGCAACCCCGGGGCCACCTACGAGCAGTACTTC. It translates to CASSNPGATYEQYF.

The chain uses TRBV11-2 and TRBJ2-3; a weak D match, TRBD1 (6 bases). The V end was cut by 5 bases, the J end by 6 bases, with 18 bases between. This CDR3 is built from 15 residues. Looked up from germline, CDR1 is SGHAT and CDR2 is FQNNGV. Written as DNA, the CDR3 is TGTGCCAGCAGCAGCCAGGGGATCTACGCCGATACGCAGTATTTT. Its translation: CASSSQGIYADTQYF.

Here the CDR3 DNA reads TGCAGCGTTGAAGAGGTTTATGGCTACACCTTC. It is translated as CSVEEVYGYTF. V usage is TRBV29-1 and J usage is TRBJ1-2; D gene unclear. V was clipped by 0 bases and J by 5 bases, with 4 bases between them. Germline CDR1 is SQVTM and CDR2 is ANQGSEA. The CDR3 is 11 amino acids.